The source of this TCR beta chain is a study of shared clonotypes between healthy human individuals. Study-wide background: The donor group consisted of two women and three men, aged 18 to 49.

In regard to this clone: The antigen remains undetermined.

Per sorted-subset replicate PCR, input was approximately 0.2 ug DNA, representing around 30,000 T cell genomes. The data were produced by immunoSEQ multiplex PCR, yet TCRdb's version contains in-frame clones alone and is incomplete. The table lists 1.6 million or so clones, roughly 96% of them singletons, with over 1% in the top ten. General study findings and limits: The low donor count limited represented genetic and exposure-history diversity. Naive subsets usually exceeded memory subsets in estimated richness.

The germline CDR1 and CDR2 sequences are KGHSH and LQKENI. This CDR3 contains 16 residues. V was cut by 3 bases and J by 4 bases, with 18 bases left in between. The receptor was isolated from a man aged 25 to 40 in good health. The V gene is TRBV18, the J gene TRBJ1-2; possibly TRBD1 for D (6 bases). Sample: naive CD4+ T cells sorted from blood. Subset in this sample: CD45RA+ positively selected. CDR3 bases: TGTGCCAGCTCACCCTCCCCCCCGTTGGACAGCTATGGCTACACCTTC. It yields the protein CASSPSPPLDSYGYTF.